This T cell receptor (beta chain) was sequenced for a study of blood T cell repertoires in COVID-19. V shed 4 bases and J 0 bases; nucleotides not matched to a gene: 7. This CDR3 spans 16 amino acids. The germline gives CDR1 SGHRS, CDR2 YFSETQ. The authors' processing: Reference gene primer amplification gave nucleated cell count estimates. Profiling relied on immunoSEQ multiplex PCR, and the TCRdb table lists in-frame clones only, not all of them. V, J and clone size derive from that table, while D and trimming were established from the DNA sequence. Here the sample spans some 74,000 clones, more than 70% being singletons.

This TCR was recovered from a woman older than 75 with acute or convalescent COVID-19. The rearrangement links TRBV5-1 to TRBJ2-3; 8 bases match TRBD2. The source material was peripheral blood. Written as DNA, the CDR3 is TGCGCCAGCAGCCCTTTAGCGGGAACTAGCACAGATACGCAGTATTTT. Its translation: CASSPLAGTSTDTQYF.